The rows below give T cell receptor beta chains drawn from one sample of a study of OX40 agonist ivuxolimab in advanced cancers. Data came from immunoSEQ multiplex PCR; TCRdb stores just in-frame clones and leaves some out. The repertoire has about 83,000 clones, approximately 90% of them found once; the top ten carry 0.72%. This sample comprised CD4+ or CD8+ T cells sorted from blood, obtained in a trial of the OX40 agonist ivuxolimab. The receptors shown here come from an adult with an advanced solid tumor such as melanoma, head and neck, liver or kidney cancer. Both conserved end residues are part of each CDR3. Each record gives: V gene, J gene, D gene, clone size, CDR3 protein, CDR3 DNA. D genes are given only for firm matches. Not all rows give a size; the values are once, few, many and, for expanded clones, a class.

V: TRBV18
J: TRBJ2-2
D: TRBD2
size: .
CDR3: CASSPTSGNTGELFF
DNA: TGTGCCAGCTCACCGACTAGCGGGAACACCGGGGAGCTGTTTTTT

V: TRBV28
J: TRBJ2-3
D: .
size: .
CDR3: CASSLLSDTQYF
DNA: TGTGCCAGCAGTTTATTATCAGATACGCAGTATTTT

V: TRBV5-1
J: TRBJ2-7
D: .
size: once
CDR3: CASSFAPGGEQYF
DNA: TGCGCCAGCAGCTTTGCCCCCGGGGGTGAGCAGTACTTC

V: TRBV4-3
J: TRBJ1-5
D: .
size: .
CDR3: CASSQAPDQPQHF
DNA: TGCGCCAGCAGCCAAGCCCCGGATCAGCCCCAGCATTTT

V: TRBV28
J: TRBJ2-5
D: TRBD2
size: .
CDR3: CASSLTSGRRETQYF
DNA: TGTGCCAGCAGTTTGACTAGCGGGAGACGAGAGACCCAGTACTTC

V: TRBV5-4
J: TRBJ1-3
D: .
size: .
CDR3: CASSLGVSGQSGNTIYF
DNA: TGTGCCAGCAGCTTGGGGGTTAGTGGTCAGAGTGGAAACACCATATATTTT

V: TRBV30
J: TRBJ2-7
D: .
size: once
CDR3: CAWSVRPGSYEQYF
DNA: TGTGCCTGGAGTGTACGGCCGGGCTCCTACGAGCAGTACTTC

V: TRBV10-3
J: TRBJ1-1
D: .
size: .
CDR3: CAISETRQQGAFF
DNA: TGTGCCATCAGTGAGACGCGACAGCAGGGCGCTTTCTTT

V: TRBV19
J: TRBJ2-7
D: .
size: .
CDR3: CASSLQGGGRYEQYF
DNA: TGTGCCAGTAGTCTCCAAGGTGGGGGTCGGTACGAGCAGTACTTC

V: TRBV11-3
J: TRBJ1-3
D: .
size: .
CDR3: CASSRGTHLDTIYF
DNA: TGTGCCAGCAGCCGTGGGACCCACTTGGACACCATATATTTT

V: TRBV18
J: TRBJ1-1
D: .
size: .
CDR3: CASSTSGGSRANTEAFF
DNA: TGTGCCAGCTCTACCAGCGGGGGAAGCAGGGCTAACACTGAAGCTTTCTTT

V: TRBV7-6
J: TRBJ2-7
D: .
size: once
CDR3: CASSLAQGNEQYF
DNA: TGTGCCAGCAGCTTAGCTCAAGGCAACGAGCAGTACTTC

V: TRBV10-3
J: TRBJ2-7
D: TRBD2
size: once
CDR3: CAISRLADYEQYF
DNA: TGTGCCATCAGTAGACTAGCGGATTACGAGCAGTACTTC

V: TRBV11-2
J: TRBJ2-7
D: .
size: .
CDR3: CASSRGYFEGSYEQYF
DNA: TGTGCCAGCAGCCGAGGGTACTTCGAGGGGTCCTACGAGCAGTACTTC

V: TRBV5-1
J: TRBJ2-1
D: .
size: .
CDR3: CASSFQGGYYNEQFF
DNA: TGCGCCAGCAGCTTTCAGGGTGGATACTACAATGAGCAGTTCTTC

V: TRBV29-1
J: TRBJ1-3
D: .
size: .
CDR3: CSAHFGERTIYF
DNA: TGCAGCGCGCACTTCGGGGAACGGACCATATATTTT

V: TRBV19
J: TRBJ2-7
D: .
size: .
CDR3: CASSIRRGYEQYF
DNA: TGTGCCAGTAGTATTCGGCGGGGTTACGAGCAGTACTTC

V: TRBV5-1
J: TRBJ1-4
D: TRBD1
size: once
CDR3: CASCHQGAANEKLFF
DNA: TGCGCCAGTTGCCATCAGGGGGCGGCTAATGAAAAACTGTTTTTT

V: TRBV11-3
J: TRBJ2-7
D: TRBD2
size: .
CDR3: CASSLGASGTYEQYF
DNA: TGTGCCAGCAGCTTAGGCGCTAGCGGGACCTACGAGCAGTACTTC

V: TRBV30
J: TRBJ2-1
D: .
size: .
CDR3: CAWSRGAGNEQFF
DNA: TGTGCCTGGAGTCGGGGGGCCGGGAATGAGCAATTCTTC

V: TRBV29-1
J: TRBJ1-2
D: .
size: .
CDR3: CSVGAAHGYTF
DNA: TGCAGCGTTGGGGCAGCACATGGCTACACCTTC

V: TRBV10-3
J: TRBJ1-6
D: .
size: .
CDR3: CAISQRQAGASPLHF
DNA: TGTGCCATCAGTCAGCGACAGGCCGGAGCCTCACCCCTCCACTTT

V: TRBV2
J: TRBJ2-2
D: TRBD2
size: .
CDR3: CASRLADTGELFF
DNA: TGTGCCAGCCGACTAGCGGACACCGGGGAGCTGTTTTTT

V: TRBV5-1
J: TRBJ2-5
D: .
size: .
CDR3: CASSRDTTQETQYF
DNA: TGCGCCAGCAGCCGCGACACAACTCAAGAGACCCAGTACTTC

V: TRBV7-2
J: TRBJ2-7
D: TRBD1
size: few
CDR3: CASSARGPGYEQYF
DNA: TGTGCCAGCAGTGCCAGGGGGCCGGGCTACGAGCAGTACTTC

V: TRBV5-7
J: TRBJ1-3
D: .
size: .
CDR3: CASSSEQGRHTIYF
DNA: TGTGCCAGCAGCTCAGAACAGGGAAGACACACCATATATTTT

V: TRBV21-1
J: TRBJ1-6
D: .
size: .
CDR3: CASSKARQSWGVSIINSPLHF
DNA: TGTGCCAGCAGCAAAGCCCGCCAGTCGTGGGGTGTCTCGATAATTAATTCACCCCTCCACTTT

V: TRBV7-2
J: TRBJ2-2
D: .
size: .
CDR3: CASSLVLNTGELFF
DNA: TGTGCCAGCAGCTTAGTACTGAACACCGGGGAGCTGTTTTTT

V: TRBV29-1
J: TRBJ1-4
D: .
size: .
CDR3: CSATETTNEKLFF
DNA: TGCAGCGCCACAGAGACAACTAATGAAAAACTGTTTTTT

V: TRBV5-4
J: TRBJ2-7
D: .
size: .
CDR3: CASSLDAPYEQYF
DNA: TGTGCCAGCAGCTTGGACGCTCCCTACGAGCAGTACTTC

V: TRBV5-8
J: TRBJ1-4
D: .
size: .
CDR3: CASSPNWGGRNEKLFF
DNA: TGTGCCAGCAGCCCTAACTGGGGGGGCCGTAATGAAAAACTGTTTTTT

V: TRBV7-2
J: TRBJ1-3
D: .
size: once
CDR3: CASSLAGTGNTIYF
DNA: TGTGCCAGCAGCTTAGCGGGAACCGGAAACACCATATATTTT

V: TRBV13
J: TRBJ1-5
D: .
size: .
CDR3: CASSLGRQGRPQPQHF
DNA: TGTGCCAGCAGCTTAGGCCGGCAGGGGAGGCCTCAGCCCCAGCATTTT

V: TRBV4-3
J: TRBJ1-6
D: TRBD1
size: .
CDR3: CASSQQDRVGNSPLHF
DNA: TGCGCCAGCAGCCAACAGGACAGGGTGGGGAATTCACCCCTCCACTTT

V: TRBV30
J: TRBJ1-5
D: .
size: once
CDR3: CAWSVISSEPQHF
DNA: TGTGCCTGGAGTGTAATATCGTCCGAGCCCCAGCATTTT

V: TRBV6-6
J: TRBJ1-2
D: .
size: .
CDR3: CASSQTTNYGYTF
DNA: TGTGCCAGCAGTCAGACAACGAACTATGGCTACACCTTC

V: TRBV6-5
J: TRBJ2-7
D: TRBD2
size: .
CDR3: CASSYSTAGGPGEQYF
DNA: TGTGCCAGCAGTTACTCGACGGCGGGAGGCCCGGGTGAGCAGTACTTC

V: TRBV28
J: TRBJ1-5
D: .
size: .
CDR3: CASSLRGGNQPQHF
DNA: TGTGCCAGCAGTTTACGGGGTGGCAATCAGCCCCAGCATTTT

V: TRBV29-1
J: TRBJ1-2
D: .
size: .
CDR3: CSVGPGSWNGYTF
DNA: TGCAGCGTGGGTCCGGGATCCTGGAATGGCTACACCTTC

V: TRBV9
J: TRBJ2-2
D: TRBD2
size: .
CDR3: CASSVGLANTGELFF
DNA: TGTGCCAGCAGCGTGGGACTAGCGAACACCGGGGAGCTGTTTTTT

V: TRBV7-9
J: TRBJ2-3
D: .
size: once
CDR3: CASSLASTSSFSHGGQYF
DNA: TGTGCCAGCAGCTTAGCGTCCACTAGTAGTTTTTCCCACGGGGGGCAGTATTTT

V: TRBV27
J: TRBJ2-2
D: .
size: .
CDR3: CASSSYLSLFTGELFF
DNA: TGTGCCAGCAGTTCTTATCTAAGCCTTTTCACCGGGGAGCTGTTTTTT

V: TRBV5-1
J: TRBJ2-7
D: .
size: .
CDR3: CASSSHPQTGEQYF
DNA: TGCGCCAGCAGCTCACATCCTCAGACAGGCGAGCAGTACTTC

V: TRBV25-1
J: TRBJ2-1
D: TRBD2
size: .
CDR3: CASSDGTSGDNEQFF
DNA: TGTGCCAGCAGTGACGGGACTAGCGGGGACAATGAGCAGTTCTTC

V: TRBV2
J: TRBJ2-2
D: .
size: once
CDR3: CASSETGPLNTGELFF
DNA: TGTGCCAGCAGTGAAACGGGCCCTTTGAACACCGGGGAGCTGTTTTTT

V: TRBV4-1
J: TRBJ2-1
D: TRBD2
size: once
CDR3: CASSPRTGLAGGSGEQFF
DNA: TGCGCCAGCAGCCCCCGGACGGGACTAGCGGGCGGGTCGGGTGAGCAGTTCTTC

V: TRBV29-1
J: TRBJ1-2
D: .
size: .
CDR3: CSPVDALFYGYTF
DNA: TGCAGCCCCGTGGATGCCCTATTCTATGGCTACACCTTC

V: TRBV7-3
J: TRBJ2-2
D: TRBD1
size: .
CDR3: CASSLRQGGTGELFF
DNA: TGTGCCAGCAGCTTACGACAGGGCGGCACCGGGGAGCTGTTTTTT

V: TRBV6-1
J: TRBJ1-1
D: TRBD1
size: .
CDR3: CASSQGQASNTEAFF
DNA: TGTGCCAGCAGTCAAGGACAGGCATCGAACACTGAAGCTTTCTTT

V: TRBV7-2
J: TRBJ1-1
D: .
size: once
CDR3: CASSLAGRNTEAFF
DNA: TGTGCCAGCAGCTTAGCGGGGAGGAACACTGAAGCTTTCTTT

V: TRBV5-1
J: TRBJ1-4
D: .
size: .
CDR3: CASSLVVRGSATNEKLFF
DNA: TGCGCCAGCAGCTTGGTTGTGCGGGGGAGTGCAACTAATGAAAAACTGTTTTTT

V: TRBV19
J: TRBJ2-3
D: .
size: .
CDR3: CASSIWQGGPDTQYF
DNA: TGTGCCAGTAGTATATGGCAGGGGGGTCCGGATACGCAGTATTTT

V: TRBV5-5
J: TRBJ2-7
D: .
size: .
CDR3: CASSLGPGQTYEQYF
DNA: TGTGCCAGCAGCTTGGGGCCAGGACAGACCTACGAGCAGTACTTC

V: TRBV7-2
J: TRBJ2-7
D: .
size: .
CDR3: CASSLQPDTYEQYF
DNA: TGTGCCAGCAGCCTGCAACCCGATACCTACGAGCAGTACTTC

V: TRBV19
J: TRBJ1-5
D: .
size: .
CDR3: CASSSPLGGWSDQPQHF
DNA: TGTGCCAGTAGTTCACCCTTAGGGGGATGGAGCGATCAGCCCCAGCATTTT